This T cell receptor beta chain was profiled in a study of blood T cells in healthy people across ages. A sample-barcoded 5' primer and a J-beta primer mix were used in a second PCR of roughly 7 to 12 cycles. TCRdb reanalysed the 5' RACE reads using MiXCR and keeps one entry per CDR3 protein. The repertoire holds about 970,000 distinct CDR3 sequences, with roughly half as singletons. V lost 3 bases, J lost 2 bases, and 17 bases lay in between. The CDR3 has 16 amino acids. CDR1 and CDR2 (germline): MNHEY, SMNVEV (reference sequence). Peripheral blood was drawn, approximately 10 milliliters per donor. Sequencing was performed on blood. The chain recombines TRBV27 with TRBJ2-7; weak D call: TRBD2 (6 bases). The sequence was collected from a woman aged 55-69 years in good health. The CDR3 sequence is CASSFINKRTTYEQYF. The CDR3 nucleotides read TGTGCCAGCAGTTTTATTAACAAGCGGACTACCTACGAGCAGTACTTC.